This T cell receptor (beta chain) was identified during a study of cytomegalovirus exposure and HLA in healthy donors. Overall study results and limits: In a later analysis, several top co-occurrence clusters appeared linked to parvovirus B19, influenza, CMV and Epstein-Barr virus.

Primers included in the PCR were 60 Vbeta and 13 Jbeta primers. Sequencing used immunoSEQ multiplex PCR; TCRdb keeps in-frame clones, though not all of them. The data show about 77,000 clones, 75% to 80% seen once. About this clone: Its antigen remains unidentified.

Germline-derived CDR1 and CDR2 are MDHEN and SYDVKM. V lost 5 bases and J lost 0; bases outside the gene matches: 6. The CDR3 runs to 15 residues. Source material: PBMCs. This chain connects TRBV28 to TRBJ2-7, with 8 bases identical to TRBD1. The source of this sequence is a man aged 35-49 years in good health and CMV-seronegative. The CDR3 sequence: CASSIGTGRSYEQYF. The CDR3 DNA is TGTGCCAGCAGTATTGGGACAGGCCGCTCCTACGAGCAGTACTTC.